This section outlines one T cell receptor beta chain sequence together with its context. The CDR3 covers 13 residues. Germline trimming cut 5 bases from V and 4 bases from J; bases unmatched to any gene: 4. The germline V gene encodes CDR1 ENHRY and CDR2 SYGVKD. This record comes from a study of technical replicates of blood from a few donors. Using immunoSEQ multiplex PCR, the repertoire was profiled, and TCRdb retains in-frame clones only, with some absent. The sample consists of 79,000 or so clones, 85% to 95% of them appearing once. Sequencing was done on a sample of T cells isolated from PBMCs. The receptor comes from a human donor in good health. The gene calls are TRBV10-3 and TRBJ2-7, with TRBD1 matching 8 bases. In DNA form, the CDR3 reads TGTGCCATCAGTACAGGGGGGTCGTACGAGCAGTACTTC. The encoded protein is CAISTGGSYEQYF.